The 22 T cell receptor beta chains presented below share a single source sample, sequenced in a study of shared clonotypes between healthy human individuals. Clones were sequenced by immunoSEQ multiplex PCR, and TCRdb holds only the in-frame ones, with some missing. The repertoire has a few million clones, approximately 93% of them found once; the top ten carry 0.39%. The sample consisted of naive CD4+ T cells from PBMCs. Subset specified: CD45RA+ positively selected. These receptor sequences come from a man between 18 and 29 years old in good health. Some clones in this sample may be carry-over from other donors' samples.

This chain links TRBV5-1 with TRBJ2-1, with 8 bases identical to TRBD2. The CDR3 has 15 amino acids. CDR1 is SGHRS, CDR2 YFSETQ, per germline. V lost 2 bases and J lost 2; bases outside the gene matches: 3. DNA of the CDR3: TGCGCCAGCAGCTTACAGACTAGCGCCTACAATGAGCAGTTCTTC. It codes for CASSLQTSAYNEQFF.

V gene TRBV7-9 combines with J gene TRBJ2-1, with 10 nucleotides matching TRBD2. After removal of 5 bases from V and 4 bases from J, the junction contained 14 bases not matched to a gene. The CDR3 is 18 residues long. CDR1 and CDR2 from the germline V gene are SEHNR and FQNEAQ (reference sequence). CDR3: CASSRLAGASRDYNEQFF. The CDR3 nucleotides are TGTGCCAGCAGCAGACTAGCGGGCGCCTCCCGTGATTACAATGAGCAGTTCTTC.

V usage is TRBV7-8 and J usage is TRBJ2-7; D gene unclear. CDR3 length equals 11 residues. CDR1 and CDR2 (germline): SGHVS, FQNEAQ. CDR3 sequence: CASSLGIGLVV. The DNA for the CDR3 is TGTGCCAGCAGCTTAGGTATCGGCCTCGTGGTC.

The chain uses TRBV30 and TRBJ2-7; 8 bases align to TRBD1. With V trimmed by 5 bases and J by 2 bases, 5 bases remained unmatched. The CDR3 is 13 amino acids. The germline CDR1 and CDR2 sequences are GTSNPN and SVGIG (reference sequence). The CDR3 region has the DNA TGTGCCTGGTTGAGACAGGGGCCCTACGAGCAGTACTTC. It translates to CAWLRQGPYEQYF.

The rearrangement links TRBV6-5 to TRBJ1-2; TRBD1 matches at 7 bases. The CDR3 consists of 13 residues. CDR1 is MNHEY, CDR2 SVGAGI, per germline. Trimming took 6 bases from V and 6 from J; bases not matched to a gene: 7. CDR3 sequence (DNA): TGTGCCAGCAGGCAGACAGGGCCCCATGGCTACACCTTC. Residues: CASRQTGPHGYTF.

The gene calls are TRBV2 and TRBJ2-3; 7 bases fit TRBD1. With V trimmed by 1 base and J by 6 bases, 7 bases remained unmatched. The CDR3 covers 15 residues. Germline values: CDR1 SNHLY, CDR2 FYNNEI. The CDR3 coding sequence is TGTGCCAGCAGTGAAGGGCAGGGGGATATCGATACGCAGTATTTT. This codes for CASSEGQGDIDTQYF.

This rearrangement joins TRBV25-1 to TRBJ2-1, with D maybe TRBD2 (6 bases). Trimming took 0 bases from V and 7 from J, leaving 7 bases between them. Germline CDR1 reads MGHDK; CDR2 reads SYGVNS. The CDR3 has 13 amino acids. CDR3 loop: CASSEYGGNEQFF. CDR3 nucleotide sequence: TGTGCCAGCAGTGAATATGGGGGGAATGAGCAGTTCTTC.

The gene calls are TRBV5-8 and TRBJ2-3; 9 positions match TRBD2. The CDR3 runs to 15 residues. J gave up 4 bases and V 0 bases, and 3 bases lay outside the gene matches. The germline V gene has CDR1 SGHTS and CDR2 YDEGEE. The CDR3 bases are TGTGCCAGCAGCTTGGATAGCGGGAGAGCAGATACGCAGTATTTT. Protein: CASSLDSGRADTQYF.

To note about this clone: The same CDR3 is also encoded by other DNA sequences in this sample. The chain is built from TRBV5-1 and TRBJ1-1, with a weak D call TRBD1 (6 bases). Trimming removed 3 bases from V and 1 base from J, with 10 bases in between. The germline V gene encodes CDR1 SGHRS and CDR2 YFSETQ. This CDR3 region has 14 residues. The DNA for the CDR3 is TGCGCCAGCAGCTCCGGGACACCGAACACTGAAGCTTTCTTT. Its translation is CASSSGTPNTEAFF.

This clone was picked up a small number of times. This sequence joins TRBV30 and TRBJ1-1; weak D call: TRBD1 (6 bases). V lost 4 bases and J 7 bases, leaving 10 bases between the germline ends. Germline CDR1 GTSNPN, CDR2 SVGIG (reference sequence). The CDR3 is made up of 11 amino acids. The CDR3 DNA sequence: TGTGCCTGGACCCCAGGGGTTGAAGCTTTCTTT. This gives the protein CAWTPGVEAFF.

This chain connects TRBV7-2 to TRBJ1-2; D possibly corresponds to TRBD1 (6 bases). CDR3 length: 12 residues. Trimming took off 5 bases at V and 9 bases at J, with 13 bases between the two ends. Germline V gene data show CDR1 as SGHTA and CDR2 as FQGNSA. The CDR3 coding sequence is TGTGCCAGCAGCGTACCCCAGGGGCGCTACACCTTC. Translation: CASSVPQGRYTF.

In DNA, the CDR3 is TGTGCCAGCAAAATCGGACAGGCGAGCGAGCAGTACTTC. This translates into CASKIGQASEQYF. This rearrangement joins TRBV6-5 to TRBJ2-7; 7 bases fit TRBD1. The CDR3 extends over 13 amino acids. The germline gives CDR1 MNHEY, CDR2 SVGAGI. V trimming: 7 bases; J trimming: 6 bases; junction bases outside the gene matches: 9.

The chain carries TRBV28 and TRBJ2-1; perhaps D is TRBD1 or TRBD2 (5 bases each). The CDR3 sequence is 14 residues long. Germline V CDR1 and CDR2: MDHEN, SYDVKM. V lost 6 bases and J lost 4, with 13 bases in between. The CDR3 is CASSSGTVYNEQFF. The CDR3 bases are TGTGCCAGCAGCTCCGGGACGGTTTACAATGAGCAGTTCTTC.

The chain joins TRBV19 to TRBJ1-1; D may be TRBD1 (5 bases). The CDR3 is made up of 13 amino acids. The germline V gene has CDR1 LNHDA and CDR2 SQIVND (reference sequence). The germline V and J ends were trimmed by 3 bases and 10 bases, with 15 bases remaining between them. The CDR3 protein is CASSIPTGGGAFF. CDR3 DNA sequence: TGTGCCAGTAGTATCCCCACGGGGGGGGGAGCTTTCTTT.

This chain joins TRBV11-2 and TRBJ2-3; 8 bases agree with TRBD2. The ends lost 5 bases at V and 1 base at J; junction bases unmatched: 2. The CDR3 is 14 residues long. Germline V gene sequence: CDR1 SGHAT, CDR2 FQNNGV. CDR3 DNA: TGTGCCAGCAGCGGGACTAGGGGCACAGATACGCAGTATTTT. It translates to CASSGTRGTDTQYF.

This clone was observed a few times. V and J are TRBV7-3 and TRBJ1-2, with a tentative D call TRBD1 (6 bases). Deletions cut 5 bases from V and 5 bases from J, with 18 bases between. The germline V gene has CDR1 SGHTA and CDR2 FQGTGA. The CDR3 extends over 15 amino acids. The CDR3 sequence is CASSLYPTGTYGYTF. DNA for the CDR3: TGTGCCAGCAGCCTCTACCCTACAGGGACTTATGGCTACACCTTC.

Remarks on this clone: Other DNA variants within this sample encode the same CDR3. The chain has TRBV18 and TRBJ2-6; possible D gene TRBD1, 5 bases. The ends were cut back, 4 bases at V and 2 bases at J, with 12 bases in the middle. CDR3 length equals 16 residues. Germline CDR1 reads KGHSH; CDR2 reads LQKENI. The CDR3 loop reads CASSRLQGTGANVLTF. The CDR3 coding sequence is TGTGCCAGCTCACGATTGCAGGGAACTGGGGCCAACGTCCTGACTTTC.

This clone was counted a single time. V and J are TRBV18 and TRBJ2-7; D not certain. Trimming cost V 1 base and J 5 bases, with 15 bases left between them. CDR1 is KGHSH, CDR2 LQKENI, per germline. This CDR3 is 15 amino acids long. DNA of the CDR3: TGTGCCAGCTCACCACTGGCTACCGCGCGAAACGAGCAGTACTTC. Protein: CASSPLATARNEQYF.

The chain combines TRBV5-1 with TRBJ2-1, with D perhaps TRBD2 (6 bases). V was pared by 2 bases and J by 2 bases, with 17 bases between. This CDR3 spans 17 amino acids. Germline V gene lookup returns CDR1 SGHRS and CDR2 YFSETQ. The CDR3 bases are TGCGCCAGCAGCTTTATAGGGACTGCCCAGGCCTACAATGAGCAGTTCTTC. Translated, it gives CASSFIGTAQAYNEQFF.

This sequence joins TRBV2 and TRBJ1-1; unclear D gene. Per germline, CDR1 SNHLY and CDR2 FYNNEI. The CDR3 is 13 amino acids. Between the trimmed V and J ends, which lost 6 bases and 7 bases, there was a span of 15 bases. The CDR3 DNA follows: TGTGCCAGCAGAGCGAACCCCCTGGGTGAAGCTTTCTTT. Translating gives CASRANPLGEAFF.

This sequence joins TRBV11-3 and TRBJ1-5; D unresolved. CDR1 and CDR2 (germline): SGHNT, YENEEA. Trimming left V 0 bases short and J 7 bases short, with 7 bases between. The CDR3 loop spans 13 amino acids. The CDR3 DNA reads TGTGCCAGCAGCTTAGATGTGGGGCAGCCCCAGCATTTT. This codes for CASSLDVGQPQHF.

This clone has just one count. The V and J genes are TRBV10-3 and TRBJ1-1; tentatively, D is TRBD1 (5 bases). V gave up 0 bases and J gave up 4 bases, with 9 bases separating them. The CDR3 loop spans 14 amino acids. Germline loops: CDR1 ENHRY, CDR2 SYGVKD. The CDR3 region is CAISESAGPTEAFF. As DNA, the CDR3 is TGTGCCATCAGTGAGTCCGCGGGGCCCACTGAAGCTTTCTTT.